This TCR beta chain came from a study of blood T cell repertoires in COVID-19. Profiled with immunoSEQ multiplex PCR; TCRdb holds only in-frame clones, not every one. The sample lists some 170,000 clones, around 80% occurring once. The source is a woman in her seventies with acute or convalescent COVID-19. Sequencing was performed on peripheral blood.

The chain's CDR3 is CAWSVLGGEKLFF. CDR3 coding DNA: TGTGCCTGGAGTGTACTTGGAGGGGAAAAACTGTTTTTT. V usage is TRBV30 and J usage is TRBJ1-4, with D unclear. Germline CDR1 GTSNPN, CDR2 SVGIG (reference sequence). V lost 0 bases and J 8 bases, leaving 10 bases between the germline ends. This CDR3 contains 13 residues.